This T cell receptor (beta chain) was found in a study of blood T cell repertoires in COVID-19. Overall study context: Samples came from the United States, Italy and Spain, spanning acute and convalescent COVID-19. Sample material is recorded as cDNA or gDNA derived from T cells, B-cell-depleted T cells, or PBMCs.

Trimming took 3 bases from V and 4 from J; bases not matched to a gene: 1. Germline V CDR1 and CDR2: SGHTA, FQGNSA. The CDR3 spans 14 residues. Source study methods: From reference gene primer amplification, estimates of nucleated cell counts were derived. Clones were read by immunoSEQ multiplex PCR, and TCRdb kept only the in-frame ones, dropping some. The DNA gave D and trimming, while V, J and clone size come from that table. The table has around 270,000 clones, approximately 86% seen once. Sequences were obtained from peripheral blood. This clonotype was sampled from a woman aged 55-70 years with COVID-19, enrolled during active disease. The chain joins TRBV7-2 to TRBJ1-5; TRBD1 matches 9 bases. In DNA, the CDR3 is TGTGCCAGCAGCTTGGACAGGGGAAATCAGCCCCAGCATTTT. This encodes CASSLDRGNQPQHF.